One and the same sample provided the 10 T cell receptor beta chains below, sequenced in a study of T cell clones after liver transplantation. Measured with immunoSEQ multiplex PCR; TCRdb has only the in-frame clones, and not every one. The data contain tens of thousands of clones, just over 85% of them singletons. The input for sequencing was CD4+ T cells from blood, taken 24 months after liver transplant. The receptors originated from a human patient who received a liver transplant. Some of the T cells might come from the graft donor.

Details on this clone: The same CDR3 arises from other DNA sequences in this sample as well. The V and J genes are TRBV18 and TRBJ2-5; no clear D. Trimming took off 2 bases at V and 5 bases at J, with 3 bases between the two ends. Germline CDR1 is KGHSH and CDR2 is LQKENI. The CDR3 has 11 amino acids. The CDR3 sequence: CASSPKETQYF. The DNA for the CDR3 is TGTGCCAGCTCACCAAAGGAGACCCAGTACTTC.

This sequence joins TRBV6-1 and TRBJ1-2, with a weak D call TRBD1 (5 bases). Germline V gives CDR1 MNHNS, CDR2 SASEGT. Trimming pared 6 bases from V and 3 bases from J, leaving 8 bases between. The CDR3 is made up of 12 amino acids. The CDR3 loop is CASSGAYYGYTF. Written as DNA, the CDR3 is TGTGCCAGCAGCGGGGCCTACTATGGCTACACCTTC.

The chain has TRBV4-1 and TRBJ1-2; D not resolved. The CDR3 contains 16 residues. The germline V and J ends were trimmed by 0 bases and 4 bases, with 15 bases remaining between them. Per the germline V gene, CDR1 is MGHRA and CDR2 is YSYEKL. DNA for the CDR3: TGCGCCAGCAGCCAAGATCGTGGCAGGCTCCCCTATGGCTACACCTTC. Translating it yields CASSQDRGRLPYGYTF.

This clone was observed once. The chain joins TRBV9 to TRBJ2-5, with 9 bases fitting TRBD2. The germline CDR1 and CDR2 sequences are SGDLS and YYNGEE. The V gene end was trimmed by 0 bases and the J gene end by 1 base; junction bases not matched to a gene: 4. This CDR3 comprises 16 residues. For the CDR3, the DNA is TGTGCCAGCAGCGTAGGCGGGCGGGAGGGCCAAGAGACCCAGTACTTC. Protein: CASSVGGREGQETQYF.

J is TRBJ1-1 and V is TRBV6-5, with D perhaps TRBD1 (6 bases). The V end was cut by 7 bases, the J end by 5 bases, with 20 bases between. Looked up from germline, CDR1 is MNHEY and CDR2 is SVGAGI. The CDR3 has 15 amino acids. The CDR3 DNA is TGTGCCAGCACCCAAAGGGCGGGGGGCATAACTGAAGCTTTCTTT. Its translation: CASTQRAGGITEAFF.

CDR3 DNA sequence: TGTGCCAGCAGCTTAGGTAGGGAGCGTGGGCCCCAGCATTTT. As protein: CASSLGRERGPQHF. The rearrangement joins TRBV7-2 to TRBJ1-5, with D uncertain. Trimming pared 1 base from V and 9 bases from J, leaving 13 bases between. This CDR3 is built from 14 residues. Looked up from germline, CDR1 is SGHTA and CDR2 is FQGNSA. The full variable domain, in which reference TRBV7-2 and TRBJ1-5 provide the parts outside the CDR3, is GAGVSQSPSNKVTEKGKDVELRCDPISGHTALYWYRQSLGQGLEFLIYFQGNSAPDKSGLPSDRFSAERTGGSVSTLTIQRTQQEDSAVYLCASSLGRERGPQHFGDGTRLSIL.

This sequence joins TRBV6-5 and TRBJ2-7, with 11 nucleotides matching TRBD1. Germline V gene data show CDR1 as MNHEY and CDR2 as SVGAGI. V shed 4 bases, J shed 1 base, and the junction held 3 bases outside the gene matches. The CDR3 consists of 15 residues. The CDR3 nucleotides are TGTGCCAGCAGTTTTAGGGACAGGGGGTCCTACGAGCAGTACTTC. It yields the protein CASSFRDRGSYEQYF.

V gene TRBV15 combines with J gene TRBJ2-2, with a tentative D call TRBD1 (5 bases). This CDR3 comprises 18 residues. V lost 1 base and J lost 0, with 15 bases in between. Germline-derived CDR1 and CDR2 are LNHNV and YYDKDF (reference sequence). The DNA for the CDR3 is TGTGCCACCAGCAGAGGGACCGTGGGGCGGCCGAACACCGGGGAGCTGTTTTTT. It is translated as CATSRGTVGRPNTGELFF.

V usage is TRBV5-4 and J usage is TRBJ2-5, with TRBD1 as a possible D gene (6 bases). Germline V CDR1 and CDR2: SGHNT, YYREEE (reference sequence). CDR3 size: 16 residues. V was shortened by 0 bases and J by 4 bases, with 16 bases between the two germline ends. The CDR3, as DNA: TGTGCCAGCAGCTTGGATACTGGCAGGGGCGGAGAGACCCAGTACTTC. Amino acids: CASSLDTGRGGETQYF.

This clone showed up just once. The chain carries TRBV30 and TRBJ2-7, with D perhaps matching TRBD1 (5 bases). CDR1 is GTSNPN, CDR2 SVGIG, per germline (reference sequence). This CDR3 is 13 amino acids long. Trimming removed 1 base at V and 2 bases at J, with 9 bases between. This chain's CDR3 is CAWSGGGAYEQYF. CDR3 coding DNA: TGTGCCTGGAGTGGGGGCGGAGCCTACGAGCAGTACTTC.